The rows below give T cell receptor beta chains drawn from one sample of a study of resident and recirculating memory T cells in vitiligo. Using immunoSEQ multiplex PCR, the repertoire was profiled, and TCRdb retains in-frame clones only, with some absent. Of approximately 69,000 clones detected, roughly nine tenths appear once; the ten largest clones hold 4% to 5.5%. The sample consisted of blood. The source is a male donor with vitiligo. Both conserved end residues are part of each CDR3. D genes are given only for firm matches. Clone size is given for some rows only: seen once, a few or many times, or a class if the clone is expanded.

D,J,size,V,DNA,CDR3
-,TRBJ2-5,-,TRBV5-1,TGCGCCAGCAGCTTGGCGGGGTACCAAGAGACCCAGTACTTC,CASSLAGYQETQYF
TRBD1,TRBJ2-3,-,TRBV4-3,TGCGCCAGCAGCCTGGGACAGGGGGGAGATACGCAGTATTTT,CASSLGQGGDTQYF
-,TRBJ2-3,-,TRBV11-3,TGTGCCAGCAGCTTAGATTACACAGATACGCAGTATTTT,CASSLDYTDTQYF
TRBD2,TRBJ2-1,-,TRBV7-6,TGTGCCAGCAGCTTAGTAGCGGGGGGCTACAATGAGCAGTTCTTC,CASSLVAGGYNEQFF
-,TRBJ1-1,-,TRBV5-4,TGTGCCAGCAGCTTTACGGTATACACTGAAGCTTTCTTT,CASSFTVYTEAFF
TRBD1,TRBJ2-7,-,TRBV6-5,TGTGCCAGCAGGCCACAGGGGATAACCTACGAGCAGTACTTC,CASRPQGITYEQYF
TRBD1,TRBJ1-1,-,TRBV5-1,TGCGCCAGCAGCTTGGTTCAGGGGGCCACTGAAGCTTTCTTT,CASSLVQGATEAFF
-,TRBJ1-1,-,TRBV5-1,TGCGCCAGCAGCTTGGGCGACAGAAGGAACACTGAAGCTTTCTTT,CASSLGDRRNTEAFF
TRBD1,TRBJ1-1,-,TRBV14,TGTGCCAGCAGCCGAAAGACAGGGACAAAAACTGAAGCTTTCTTT,CASSRKTGTKTEAFF
-,TRBJ2-7,-,TRBV6-5,TGTGCCAGCAGTTACGGGGGGGGGCGCTACGAGCAGTACTTC,CASSYGGGRYEQYF
-,TRBJ1-2,-,TRBV19,TGTGCCAGTAGTCCCCTCCAGACGGGGGAGAATGGCTACACCTTC,CASSPLQTGENGYTF
-,TRBJ1-1,few,TRBV4-1,TGCGCCAGCAGCCAAGATAAATTGACAGCGCTGTGGCCTGAAGCTTTCTTT,CASSQDKLTALWPEAFF
TRBD1,TRBJ2-3,once,TRBV5-1,TGCGCCAGCAGCCCCGGACAGGGGTTCACAGATACGCAGTATTTT,CASSPGQGFTDTQYF
TRBD2,TRBJ2-5,-,TRBV5-1,TGCGCCAGCAAGAGCGGGGGAGGGGAGACCCAGTACTTC,CASKSGGGETQYF
TRBD1,TRBJ1-4,few,TRBV5-1,TGCGCCAGCAACCTGGGACAGGGAAATGAAAAACTGTTTTTT,CASNLGQGNEKLFF
-,TRBJ1-2,-,TRBV6-1,TGTGCCAGCAGTGAAGTCTGGGGGGACTATGGCTACACCTTC,CASSEVWGDYGYTF
TRBD1,TRBJ2-2,-,TRBV18,TGTGCCAGCTCACCGGGACAGGGGGCTAACACCGGGGAGCTGTTTTTT,CASSPGQGANTGELFF
-,TRBJ1-2,-,TRBV19,TGTGCCAGTAGTCCGACAGGCTATGGCTACACCTTC,CASSPTGYGYTF
-,TRBJ1-5,-,TRBV28,TGTGCCAGCAGTACACAGGGTATTCAGCCCCAGCATTTT,CASSTQGIQPQHF
TRBD1,TRBJ2-3,-,TRBV2,TGTGCCAGCAGTCAGGCAGGGGGTTTGGGGGCAGATACGCAGTATTTT,CASSQAGGLGADTQYF
TRBD2,TRBJ2-5,-,TRBV7-8,TGTGCCAGCAGCTCCGGACTAGCGGGGGGCACTTATACCCAGTACTTC,CASSSGLAGGTYTQYF
TRBD2,TRBJ2-3,-,TRBV4-1,TGCGCCAGCAGCCAAGAGGGGCGGGGGGGTTATATATCGGATACGCAGTATTTT,CASSQEGRGGYISDTQYF
TRBD2,TRBJ2-7,-,TRBV7-2,TGTGCCAGCAGCTTGCTTCCGCCGACTAGCGGGGTTTACGAGCAGTACTTC,CASSLLPPTSGVYEQYF
-,TRBJ2-6,once,TRBV14,TGTGCCAGCAGCCAGGAGCGTCTCGGCTCTGGGGCCAACGTCCTGACTTTC,CASSQERLGSGANVLTF
-,TRBJ2-5,-,TRBV28,TGTGCCAGCAGCGGAGACCATCAGACCCAGTACTTC,CASSGDHQTQYF
-,TRBJ2-2,-,TRBV19,TGTGCCAGTAGCACATATGGCGGGGAGCTGTTTTTT,CASSTYGGELFF
-,TRBJ1-1,once,TRBV4-2,TGTGCCAGCAGCCCAGGGTTAACTGAAGCTTTCTTT,CASSPGLTEAFF
TRBD1,TRBJ1-2,-,TRBV5-4,TGTGCCAGCAGCCCGGGACAGGCCCGTCTCTACACCTTC,CASSPGQARLYTF
-,TRBJ2-2,-,TRBV25-1,TGTGCCAGCGCCGGGGATCTACAGATGATAAACACCGGGGAGCTGTTTTTT,CASAGDLQMINTGELFF
-,TRBJ2-7,-,TRBV6-1,TGTGCCAGCAGCGCGCTTAAGAGCGAGCAGTACTTC,CASSALKSEQYF
TRBD1,TRBJ2-4,-,TRBV2,TGTGCCAGCAGTCGGACAGGGTACGGTGGCATTCAGTACTTC,CASSRTGYGGIQYF
-,TRBJ1-4,-,TRBV7-6,TGTGCCAGCAGCTTAGAAGCGGGGGGAGGAAACGCTAATGAAAAACTGTTTTTT,CASSLEAGGGNANEKLFF
TRBD1,TRBJ1-2,-,TRBV6-5,TGTGCCAGCAGCCGGCCGGGACAGGGCGGCTACACCTTC,CASSRPGQGGYTF
TRBD1,TRBJ1-2,-,TRBV5-4,TGTGCCAGCAGCGCGGGACAGGGGTACTATGGCTACACCTTC,CASSAGQGYYGYTF
TRBD1,TRBJ1-2,-,TRBV6-1,TGTGCCAGCAGTGCGGGACAGGGATTGCCTGGCTACACCTTC,CASSAGQGLPGYTF
-,TRBJ2-7,-,TRBV11-2,TGTGCCAGCAGCTCAAACCGGGTCCTCGCCTACGAGCAGTACTTC,CASSSNRVLAYEQYF
-,TRBJ2-1,-,TRBV27,TGTGCCAGCAGTTTAGAACGGGGGACGAGGAATGAGCAGTTCTTC,CASSLERGTRNEQFF
TRBD1,TRBJ2-7,-,TRBV7-2,TGTGCCAGCAGCTTGAATCCCGGGACAGTCACCTACGAGCAGTACTTC,CASSLNPGTVTYEQYF
TRBD2,TRBJ2-7,-,TRBV27,TGTGCCAGCAGTTTACGACTAGCGGGGGCTATGTCCTACGAGCAGTACTTC,CASSLRLAGAMSYEQYF
-,TRBJ2-5,-,TRBV5-1,TGCGCCAGCAGGGACTTCATCCAAGAGACCCAGTACTTC,CASRDFIQETQYF
TRBD1,TRBJ1-2,-,TRBV11-2,TGTGCCAGCAGCTTAGATAGGACAGGGATCAACTATGGCTACACCTTC,CASSLDRTGINYGYTF
TRBD1,TRBJ1-1,few,TRBV6-5,TGTGCCAGCAGGACAGGGGTGCACACTGAAGCTTTCTTT,CASRTGVHTEAFF
-,TRBJ2-2,-,TRBV4-3,TGCGCCAGCAGCCAAGAACCGGGGGAGACCGGGGAGCTGTTTTTT,CASSQEPGETGELFF
-,TRBJ2-3,once,TRBV7-9,TGTGCCAGCAGCTTTACACAGGGAGATACGCAGTATTTT,CASSFTQGDTQYF